One sample yielded the 7 T cell receptor beta chains listed below, sequenced in a study of T cells in Graves' hyperthyroidism and ophthalmopathy. Amplified TCR beta CDR3 regions came from RNA transcripts. HTBI primers were employed in a first-round RT-PCR of the TCR CDR3. A single record per CDR3 protein comes from TCRdb applying MiXCR to the multiplex PCR reads. This sample has about 280,000 distinct CDR3 sequences, with 25% to 30% found just once. The sequenced material came from blood. Receptor source: a man aged 40-49 years with Graves' hyperthyroidism that later progressed to Graves' ophthalmopathy.

This clonotype was detected many times. The J gene is TRBJ1-2, the V gene TRBV7-2, with TRBD1 matching over 9 bases. The J segment lost 5 bases and the V segment lost 4 bases, leaving 11 bases of the junction unmatched. Germline values: CDR1 SGHTA, CDR2 FQGNSA. The CDR3 runs 16 residues. The CDR3 here is CASSYTGTGQPYGYTF. The CDR3 coding sequence is TGTGCCAGCAGCTATACCGGGACAGGGCAACCTTATGGCTACACCTTC.

Here the CDR3 reads CASWVRGGYQPQHF. The CDR3 DNA sequence: TGTGCCAGCTGGGTGAGGGGCGGATATCAGCCCCAGCATTTT. The chain has TRBV6-1 and TRBJ1-5; the D gene is possibly TRBD1 (5 bases). Deletions cut 8 bases from V and 5 bases from J, with 16 bases between. Germline V gene sequence: CDR1 MNHNS, CDR2 SASEGT. CDR3 length: 14 residues.

This clonotype was picked up many times. The V gene is TRBV3-1, the J gene TRBJ2-4; D gene unclear. V was pared by 4 bases and J by 7 bases, with 14 bases between. Germline V gene sequence: CDR1 LGHDT, CDR2 YNNKEL (reference sequence). The CDR3 totals 14 residues. CDR3 residues: CASSPPLVSNIQYF. The CDR3 nucleotides are TGTGCCAGCAGCCCGCCCCTGGTCTCGAACATTCAGTACTTC.

This clonotype came up many times. The chain uses TRBV6-5 and TRBJ1-6, with D unclear. This CDR3 has 18 residues. Germline assignment: CDR1 MNHEY and CDR2 SVGAGI. V shed 0 bases and J shed 0 bases, with 12 bases lying between them. The DNA for the CDR3 is TGTGCCAGCAGTTACTCGAGTATTGAGAGCTCCTATAATTCACCCCTCCACTTT. Residues: CASSYSSIESSYNSPLHF.

The table lists this clonotype with many counts. The chain carries TRBV5-1 and TRBJ2-7; the match to TRBD1 covers 8 bases. V was pared by 6 bases and J by 5 bases, with 10 bases of the junction left unmatched. The germline CDR1 and CDR2 sequences are SGHRS and YFSETQ. The CDR3 totals 14 residues. The CDR3 protein is CASTIRPTGDEQYF. CDR3 sequence (DNA): TGCGCCAGCACCATCCGACCGACAGGGGACGAGCAGTACTTC.

This clonotype was observed once. V usage is TRBV15 and J usage is TRBJ2-4; 12 nucleotides agree with TRBD2. CDR1 is LNHNV, CDR2 YYDKDF, per germline (reference sequence). The CDR3 runs to 16 residues. With V trimmed by 2 bases and J by 3 bases, 2 bases remained unmatched. The CDR3 region has the DNA TGTGCCACCAGCAGATCGGGACTAGCGGGCAAAAACATTCAGTACTTC. Encoded protein: CATSRSGLAGKNIQYF. The variable domain in full, completed from reference TRBV15 and TRBJ2-4, reads DAMVIQNPRYQVTQFGKPVTLSCSQTLNHNVMYWYQQKSSQAPKLLFHYYDKDFNNEADTPDNFQSRRPNTSFCFLDIRSPGLGDTAMYLCATSRSGLAGKNIQYFGAGTRLSVL.

This rearrangement joins TRBV6-5 to TRBJ2-7, with TRBD1 matching 11 bases. Trimming cost V 4 bases and J 6 bases; bases outside gene matches: 8. This CDR3 spans 15 amino acids. In germline, CDR1 is MNHEY, CDR2 SVGAGI. The DNA for the CDR3 is TGTGCCAGCAGTTGGACAGGGGGCTCCCGCTCCGAGCAGTACTTC. It yields the protein CASSWTGGSRSEQYF.